The present TCR beta chain was sequenced within a study of blood T cells in healthy people across ages. Points from the study as a whole: Correlation between TCR beta diversity and naive T cell percentage was strong.

Comments on this clonotype: Its antigen remains unknown. A read error may produce the germline difference seen at one junction end.

Isolated per sample were at least 7 million PBMCs. Per sample, extraction of total RNA gave at least 6 micrograms in every case. Per germline, CDR1 MDHEN and CDR2 SYDVKM. This CDR3 contains 17 residues. Primers used in a second PCR of about 6 to 11 cycles were a sample-barcoded 5' primer and a J-beta primer mix. TCRdb re-called the 5' RACE reads with MiXCR, one entry per CDR3 protein. The sample holds roughly 790,000 distinct CDR3 sequences, 40% to 45% seen once. The rearrangement uses TRBV28 and TRBJ1-6; D gene ambiguous. The sample was blood. The clonotype comes from a woman aged 55 to 70 in good health. In DNA, the CDR3 is TGTACCAGCAGGATCCCAGGAACCCTCTCCTATAATTCACCCCTCCACTTT. Protein: CTSRIPGTLSYNSPLHF.